This T cell receptor beta chain was obtained from a study of PD-L1 blockade in urothelial cancer. The overall study: The patients had undergone anywhere from 0 to 3 prior chemotherapy regimens. Blood analysis took place 3 weeks (second dose) and 6 weeks after treatment start. Counts from blood samples showed a median of about 140,000 T cells. Regarding the study as a whole: At the 3-week point, tumor-associated blood clones expanded more in durable-benefit patients.

The data were produced by immunoSEQ multiplex PCR, yet TCRdb's version contains in-frame clones alone and is incomplete. The sample shows about 24,000 clones, 87% of them seen only once. Germline-derived CDR1 and CDR2 are MNHEY and SVGAGI. The CDR3 consists of 13 residues. V was clipped by 5 bases and J by 3 bases, with 8 bases between them. As for this clone: As yet, its antigen is unknown.

This receptor was taken from a man in his fifties with urothelial cancer. This rearrangement joins TRBV6-5 to TRBJ2-1, with D unclear. This material consisted of PBMCs, taken around atezolizumab (anti-PD-L1) treatment. CDR3 coding DNA: TGTGCCAGCAGTAGACTGCGCTACAATGAGCAGTTCTTC. Its protein product is CASSRLRYNEQFF.